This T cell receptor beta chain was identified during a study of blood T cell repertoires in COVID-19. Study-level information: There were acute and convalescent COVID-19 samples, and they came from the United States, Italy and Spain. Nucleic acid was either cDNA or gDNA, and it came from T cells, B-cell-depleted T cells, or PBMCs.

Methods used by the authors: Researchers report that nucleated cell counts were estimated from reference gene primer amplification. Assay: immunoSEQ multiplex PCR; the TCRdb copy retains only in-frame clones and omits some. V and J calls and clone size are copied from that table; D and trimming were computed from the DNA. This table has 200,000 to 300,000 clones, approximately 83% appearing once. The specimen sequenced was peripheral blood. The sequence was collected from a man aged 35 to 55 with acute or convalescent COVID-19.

CDR3 DNA: TGTGCCAGCAGTCCCGCCCGCGACGAGCAGTACTTC. This gives the protein CASSPARDEQYF. This chain uses TRBV3-1 (or the pseudogene TRBV3-2) with TRBJ2-7; D uncertain. Germline values: CDR1 LGHDT, CDR2 YNNKEL (reference sequence). The CDR3 contains 12 residues. V was clipped by 6 bases and J by 5 bases, with 11 bases between them.